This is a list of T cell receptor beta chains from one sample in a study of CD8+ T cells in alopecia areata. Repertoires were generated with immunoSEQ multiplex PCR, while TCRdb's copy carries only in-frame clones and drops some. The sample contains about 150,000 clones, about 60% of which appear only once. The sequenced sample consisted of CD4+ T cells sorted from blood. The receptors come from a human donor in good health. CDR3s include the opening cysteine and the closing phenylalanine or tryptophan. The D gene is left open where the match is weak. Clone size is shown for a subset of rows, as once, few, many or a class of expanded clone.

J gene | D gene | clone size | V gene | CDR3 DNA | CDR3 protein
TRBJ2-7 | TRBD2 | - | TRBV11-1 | TGTGCCAGCAGCTTCGGAGCGGGAGATTTCGAGCAGTACTTC | CASSFGAGDFEQYF
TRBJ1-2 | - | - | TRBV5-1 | TGCGCCAGCAGGGTGGACAACTATGGCTACACCTTC | CASRVDNYGYTF
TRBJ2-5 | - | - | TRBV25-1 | TGTGCCAGCAGTGGCCCGGGACCGCCGTCGACGAAGACCCAGTACTTC | CASSGPGPPSTKTQYF
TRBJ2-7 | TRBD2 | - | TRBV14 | TGTGCCAGCAGCCAAGAATTACCAGCGGGAGGTGGTAAGCAGTACTTC | CASSQELPAGGGKQYF
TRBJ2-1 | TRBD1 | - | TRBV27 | TGTGCCAGCAAACCGGGACAGAGCTACAATGAGCAGTTCTTC | CASKPGQSYNEQFF
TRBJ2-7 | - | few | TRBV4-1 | TGCGCCAGCAGCCAATTCCACCTAGCGCAGCACGAGCAGTACTTC | CASSQFHLAQHEQYF
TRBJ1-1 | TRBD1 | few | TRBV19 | TGTGCCAGTAGTCGGGGACAGTTGAACACTGAAGCTTTCTTT | CASSRGQLNTEAFF
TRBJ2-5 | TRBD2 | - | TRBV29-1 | TGCAGCGTTGAAACTAGCGGGAGGGTGCAGTACTTC | CSVETSGRVQYF
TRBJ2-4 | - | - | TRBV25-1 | TGTGCCAGCAGTGACGTTGGCTGGTACCAGTACTTC | CASSDVGWYQYF
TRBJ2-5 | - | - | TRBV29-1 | TGCAGCGTTAGAGGCGGGGACATAAGGGGAGAGACCCAGTACTTC | CSVRGGDIRGETQYF
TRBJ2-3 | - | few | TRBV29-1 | TGCAGCGTTGCAGGGGATACGCAGTATTTT | CSVAGDTQYF
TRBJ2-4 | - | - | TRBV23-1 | TGCGCCAGCAGTCAACTCAGGGCGCACAAAAACATTCAGTACTTC | CASSQLRAHKNIQYF
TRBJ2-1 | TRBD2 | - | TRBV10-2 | TGCGCCAGCACCGATCCGGGGGGACTAGCGATCTACAATGAGCAGTTCTTC | CASTDPGGLAIYNEQFF
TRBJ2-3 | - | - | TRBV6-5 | TGTGCCAGCAGTTCTTGGACTGCCCAAGGCACAGATACGCAGTATTTT | CASSSWTAQGTDTQYF
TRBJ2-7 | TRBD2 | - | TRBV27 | TGTGCCAGCAGTCCCCGGGGCGGTAGCGGGAGTACATACGAGCAGTACTTC | CASSPRGGSGSTYEQYF
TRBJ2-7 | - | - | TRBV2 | TGTGCCAGCACCTTGATCTACGAGCAGTACTTC | CASTLIYEQYF
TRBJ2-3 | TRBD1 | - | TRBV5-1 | TGCGCCAGCAGCCCGACAGGGAGCACAGATACGCAGTATTTT | CASSPTGSTDTQYF
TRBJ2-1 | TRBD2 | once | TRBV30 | TGTGCCTGGAGTGTACTAGCGGGAGGCTCCTACAATGAGCAGTTCTTC | CAWSVLAGGSYNEQFF
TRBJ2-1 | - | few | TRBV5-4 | TGTGCCAGCAGCTTGGATTCGGGAGCCCCTTCGAATGAGCAGTTCTTC | CASSLDSGAPSNEQFF
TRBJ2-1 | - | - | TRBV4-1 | TGCGCCAGCAGCCAAGATGGTCGGAAGGGGAGGCAGTTCTTC | CASSQDGRKGRQFF
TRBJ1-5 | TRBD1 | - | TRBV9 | TGTGCCAGCAGCGTAGGGACAGGGGATTGGAGCAATCAGCCCCAGCATTTT | CASSVGTGDWSNQPQHF
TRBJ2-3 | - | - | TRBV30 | TGTGCCTGCTTACCCAGGGAGTTCACAGATACGCAGTATTTT | CACLPREFTDTQYF
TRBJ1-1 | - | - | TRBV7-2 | TGTGCCAGCAGCTTAAGCAGGACCGAAGCTTTCTTT | CASSLSRTEAFF